The T cell receptor beta chain described here comes from a study of blood T cell repertoires in COVID-19. Clones were sequenced by immunoSEQ multiplex PCR, and TCRdb holds only the in-frame ones, with some missing. The sample shows roughly 70,000 clones, around 85% of them seen only once. The receptor's source is a woman of 80 years or more with acute or convalescent COVID-19. Specimen: peripheral blood.

The CDR3 region is CASSSAGVVNTEAFF. CDR3 bases: TGTGCCAGCAGCTCTGCGGGAGTAGTGAACACTGAAGCTTTCTTT. V gene TRBV3-1 (or the pseudogene TRBV3-2) combines with J gene TRBJ1-1, with no clear D. The CDR3 sequence is 15 residues long. The germline V and J ends were trimmed by 5 bases and 0 bases, with 13 bases remaining between them. The V gene's germline CDR1 is LGHDT and CDR2 YNNKEL (reference sequence).